A single sample gave rise to the 3 T cell receptor beta chains below, sequenced in a study of T cell changes during pregnancy in multiple sclerosis. The assay was immunoSEQ multiplex PCR, and TCRdb's table has in-frame clones only and misses some. The sample contains about 40,000 clones, about 94% of which appear only once. The starting material was CD4+ T cells from peripheral blood mononuclear cells, obtained after pregnancy. These receptors all come from a female donor with multiple sclerosis, enrolled in a pregnancy study.

The V call is TRBV5-5, the J call TRBJ1-1, with D possibly matching TRBD1 (6 bases). Germline-derived CDR1 and CDR2 are SGHKS and YYEKEE (reference sequence). CDR3 length: 16 residues. V gave up 3 bases and J gave up 2 bases, with 17 bases separating them. CDR3 loop: CASSSNRVNFNTEAFF. The CDR3, as DNA: TGTGCCAGCAGCTCCAACAGGGTCAACTTTAACACTGAAGCTTTCTTT.

The V gene is TRBV7-6, the J gene TRBJ2-3, with TRBD2 matching over 9 bases. Germline loops: CDR1 SGHVS, CDR2 FNYEAQ. V lost 1 base, J lost 5 bases, and 7 bases stayed unmatched. The length of the CDR3 is 16 residues. CDR3 in amino acids: CASSLGAGGPGDTQYF. DNA for the CDR3: TGTGCCAGCAGCTTAGGCGCGGGGGGGCCTGGAGATACGCAGTATTTT.

This clone was seen a single time. The rearrangement links TRBV2 to TRBJ1-2; no reliable D call. CDR1 and CDR2 (germline): SNHLY, FYNNEI. This CDR3 has 17 amino acids. V dropped 7 bases and J dropped 2 bases, with 23 bases sitting between them. CDR3 in amino acids: CASKYKPLDSRNYGYTF. CDR3 DNA: TGTGCCAGCAAGTATAAACCCTTGGACTCAAGGAACTATGGCTACACCTTC.